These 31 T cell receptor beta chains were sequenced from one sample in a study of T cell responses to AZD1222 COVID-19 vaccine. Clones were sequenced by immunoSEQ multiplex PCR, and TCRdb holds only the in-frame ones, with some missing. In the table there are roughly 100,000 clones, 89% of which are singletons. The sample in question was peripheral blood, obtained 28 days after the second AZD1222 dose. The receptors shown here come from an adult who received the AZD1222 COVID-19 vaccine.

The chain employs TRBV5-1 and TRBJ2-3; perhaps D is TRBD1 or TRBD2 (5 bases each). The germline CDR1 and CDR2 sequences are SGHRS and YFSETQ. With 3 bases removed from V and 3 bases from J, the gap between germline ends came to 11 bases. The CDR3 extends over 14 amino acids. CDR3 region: CASSSSGQTDTQYF. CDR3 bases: TGCGCCAGCAGCTCCTCGGGGCAGACAGATACGCAGTATTTT. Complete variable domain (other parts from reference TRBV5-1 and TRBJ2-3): KAGVTQTPRYLIKTRGQQVTLSCSPISGHRSVSWYQQTPGQGLQFLFEYFSETQRNKGNFPGRFSGRQFSNSRSEMNVSTLELGDSALYLCASSSSGQTDTQYFGPGTRLTVL.

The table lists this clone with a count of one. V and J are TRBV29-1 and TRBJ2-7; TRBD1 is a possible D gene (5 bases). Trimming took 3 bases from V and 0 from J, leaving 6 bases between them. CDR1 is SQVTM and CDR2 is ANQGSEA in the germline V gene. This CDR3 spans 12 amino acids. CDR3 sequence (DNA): TGCAGCGTTGAGGACACCTCCTACGAGCAGTACTTC. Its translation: CSVEDTSYEQYF.

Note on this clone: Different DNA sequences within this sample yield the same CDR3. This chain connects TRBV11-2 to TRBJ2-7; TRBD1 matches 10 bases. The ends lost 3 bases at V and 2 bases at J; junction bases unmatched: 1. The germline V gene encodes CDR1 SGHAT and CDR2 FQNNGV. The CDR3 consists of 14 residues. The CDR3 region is CASSFGTGAYEQYF. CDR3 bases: TGTGCCAGCAGCTTCGGGACAGGGGCCTACGAGCAGTACTTC.

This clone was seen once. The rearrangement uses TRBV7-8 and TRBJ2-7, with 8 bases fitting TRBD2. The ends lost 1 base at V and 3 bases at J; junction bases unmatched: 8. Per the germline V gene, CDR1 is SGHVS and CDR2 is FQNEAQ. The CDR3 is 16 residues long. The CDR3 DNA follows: TGTGCCAGCAGCTTAGAAGGGGCGGGGGGTTACTACGAGCAGTACTTC. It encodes CASSLEGAGGYYEQYF.

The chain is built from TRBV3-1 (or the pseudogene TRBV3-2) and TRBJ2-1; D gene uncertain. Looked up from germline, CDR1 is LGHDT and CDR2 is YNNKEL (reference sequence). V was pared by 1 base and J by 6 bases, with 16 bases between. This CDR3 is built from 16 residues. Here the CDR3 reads CASSQVIAGDGNEQFF. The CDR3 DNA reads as TGTGCCAGCAGCCAAGTTATCGCAGGTGATGGCAATGAGCAGTTCTTC.

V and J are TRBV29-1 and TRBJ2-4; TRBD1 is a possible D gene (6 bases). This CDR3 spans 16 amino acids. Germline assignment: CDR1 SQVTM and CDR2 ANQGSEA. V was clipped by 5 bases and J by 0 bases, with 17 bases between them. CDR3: CSVLRQAELAKNIQYF. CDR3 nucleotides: TGCAGCGTTCTCAGACAGGCCGAGCTAGCCAAAAACATTCAGTACTTC.

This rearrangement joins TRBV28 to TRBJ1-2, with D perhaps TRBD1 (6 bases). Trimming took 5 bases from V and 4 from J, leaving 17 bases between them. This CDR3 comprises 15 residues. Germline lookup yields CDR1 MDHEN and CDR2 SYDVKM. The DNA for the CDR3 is TGTGCCAGCAGTCACGGCGGGGGGCAAGGCTATGGCTACACCTTC. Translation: CASSHGGGQGYGYTF.

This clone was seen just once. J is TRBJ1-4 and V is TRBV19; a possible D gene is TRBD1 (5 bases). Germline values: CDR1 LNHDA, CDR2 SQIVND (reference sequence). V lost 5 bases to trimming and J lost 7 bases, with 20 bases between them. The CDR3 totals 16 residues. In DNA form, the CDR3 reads TGTGCCAGTAGTCTCCAAGCGACAGAACGGGGTGAAAAACTGTTTTTT. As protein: CASSLQATERGEKLFF.

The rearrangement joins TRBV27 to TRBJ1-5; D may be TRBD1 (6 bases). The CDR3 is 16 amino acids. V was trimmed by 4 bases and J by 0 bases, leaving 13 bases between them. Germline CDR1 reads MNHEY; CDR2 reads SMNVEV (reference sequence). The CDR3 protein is CASSSNGGYSNQPQHF. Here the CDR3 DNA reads TGTGCCAGCAGTTCGAACGGGGGCTATAGCAATCAGCCCCAGCATTTT.

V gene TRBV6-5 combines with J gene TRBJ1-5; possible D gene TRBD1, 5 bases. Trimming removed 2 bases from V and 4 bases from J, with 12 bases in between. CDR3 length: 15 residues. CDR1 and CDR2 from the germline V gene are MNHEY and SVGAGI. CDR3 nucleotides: TGTGCCAGCAGTTACAACCCCAGGGAGAATCAGCCCCAGCATTTT. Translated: CASSYNPRENQPQHF.

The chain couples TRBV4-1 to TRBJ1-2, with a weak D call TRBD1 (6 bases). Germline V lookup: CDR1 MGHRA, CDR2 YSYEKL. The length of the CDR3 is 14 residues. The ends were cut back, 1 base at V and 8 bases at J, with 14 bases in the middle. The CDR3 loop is CASSQAQGLGGYTF. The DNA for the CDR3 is TGCGCCAGCAGCCAAGCGCAGGGGCTTGGGGGCTACACCTTC.

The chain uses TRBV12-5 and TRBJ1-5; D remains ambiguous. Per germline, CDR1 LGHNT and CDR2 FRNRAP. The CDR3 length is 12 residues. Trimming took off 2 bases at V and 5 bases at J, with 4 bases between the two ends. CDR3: CASGLSHQPQHF. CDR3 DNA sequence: TGTGCTAGTGGTTTGTCTCATCAGCCCCAGCATTTT. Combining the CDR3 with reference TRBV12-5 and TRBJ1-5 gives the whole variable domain DARVTQTPRHKVTEMGQEVTMRCQPILGHNTVFWYRQTMMQGLELLAYFRNRAPLDDSGMPKDRFSAEMPDATLATLKIQPSEPRDSAVYFCASGLSHQPQHFGDGTRLSIL.

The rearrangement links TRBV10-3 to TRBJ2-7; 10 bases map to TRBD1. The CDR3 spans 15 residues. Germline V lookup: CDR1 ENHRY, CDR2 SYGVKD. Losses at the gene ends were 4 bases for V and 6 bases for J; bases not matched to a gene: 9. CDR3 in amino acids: CAISASGTGEVEQYF. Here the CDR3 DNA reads TGTGCCATCAGTGCCTCCGGGACAGGGGAGGTCGAGCAGTACTTC.

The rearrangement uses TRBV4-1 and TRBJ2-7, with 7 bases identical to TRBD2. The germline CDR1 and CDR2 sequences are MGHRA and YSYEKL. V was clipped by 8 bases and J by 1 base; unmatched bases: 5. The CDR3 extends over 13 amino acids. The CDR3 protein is CASGKGGSYEQYF. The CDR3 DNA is TGCGCCAGCGGCAAGGGAGGGTCCTACGAGCAGTACTTC.

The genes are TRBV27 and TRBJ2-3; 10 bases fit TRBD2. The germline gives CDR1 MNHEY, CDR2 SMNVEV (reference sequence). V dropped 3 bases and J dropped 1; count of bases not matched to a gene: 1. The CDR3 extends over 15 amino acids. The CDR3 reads CASSFLAGGTDTQYF. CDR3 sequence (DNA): TGTGCCAGCAGTTTTCTAGCGGGAGGCACAGATACGCAGTATTTT.

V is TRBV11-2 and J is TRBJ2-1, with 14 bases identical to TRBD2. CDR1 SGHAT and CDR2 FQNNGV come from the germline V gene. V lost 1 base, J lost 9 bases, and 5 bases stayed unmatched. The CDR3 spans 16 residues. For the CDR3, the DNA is TGTGCCAGCAGCTTAGGGGGGACTAGCGGGGGCGCTGAGCAGTTCTTC. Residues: CASSLGGTSGGAEQFF.

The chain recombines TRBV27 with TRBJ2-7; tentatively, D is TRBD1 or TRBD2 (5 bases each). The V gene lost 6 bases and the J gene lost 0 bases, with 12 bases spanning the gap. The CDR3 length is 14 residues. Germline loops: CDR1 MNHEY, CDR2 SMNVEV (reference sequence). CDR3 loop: CASSLRDASYEQYF. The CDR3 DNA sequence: TGTGCCAGCAGCCTCCGGGACGCCTCCTACGAGCAGTACTTC.

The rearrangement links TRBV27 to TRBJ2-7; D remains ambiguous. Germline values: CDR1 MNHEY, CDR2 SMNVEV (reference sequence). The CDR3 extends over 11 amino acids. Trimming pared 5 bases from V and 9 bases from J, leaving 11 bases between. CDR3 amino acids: CASSGLGVQYF. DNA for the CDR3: TGTGCCAGCAGTGGGCTTGGTGTGCAGTACTTC.

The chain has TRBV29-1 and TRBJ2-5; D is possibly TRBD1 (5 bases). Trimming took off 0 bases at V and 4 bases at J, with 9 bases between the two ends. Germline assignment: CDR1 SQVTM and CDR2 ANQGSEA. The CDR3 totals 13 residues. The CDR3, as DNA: TGCAGCGTTGAAGACAGGGTCCCAGAGACCCAGTACTTC. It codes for CSVEDRVPETQYF. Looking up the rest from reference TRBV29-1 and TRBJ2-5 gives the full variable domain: SAVISQKPSRDICQRGTSLTIQCQVDSQVTMMFWYRQQPGQSLTLIATANQGSEATYESGFVIDKFPISRPNLTFSTLTVSNMSPEDSSIYLCSVEDRVPETQYFGPGTRLLVL.

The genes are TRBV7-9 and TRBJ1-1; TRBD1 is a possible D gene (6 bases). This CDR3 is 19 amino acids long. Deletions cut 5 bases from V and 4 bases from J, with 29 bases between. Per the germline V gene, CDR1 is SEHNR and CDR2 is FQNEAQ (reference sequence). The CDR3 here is CASSRWVGRGAKVFTEAFF. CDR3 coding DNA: TGTGCCAGCAGCCGGTGGGTTGGCCGGGGGGCGAAGGTGTTCACTGAAGCTTTCTTT.

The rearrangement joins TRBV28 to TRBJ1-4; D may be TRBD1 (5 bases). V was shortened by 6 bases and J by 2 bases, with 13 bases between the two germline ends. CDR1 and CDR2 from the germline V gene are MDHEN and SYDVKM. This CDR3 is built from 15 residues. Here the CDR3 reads CASRTAGGTNEKLFF. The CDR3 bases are TGTGCCAGCAGGACTGCGGGGGGGACTAATGAAAAACTGTTTTTT.

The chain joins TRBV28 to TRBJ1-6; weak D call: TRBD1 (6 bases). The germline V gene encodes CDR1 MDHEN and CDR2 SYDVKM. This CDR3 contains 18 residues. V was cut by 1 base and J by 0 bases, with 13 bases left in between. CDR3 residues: CASSLFRGASSYNSPLHF. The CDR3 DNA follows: TGTGCCAGCAGTTTATTTAGGGGGGCGAGCTCCTATAATTCACCCCTCCACTTT.

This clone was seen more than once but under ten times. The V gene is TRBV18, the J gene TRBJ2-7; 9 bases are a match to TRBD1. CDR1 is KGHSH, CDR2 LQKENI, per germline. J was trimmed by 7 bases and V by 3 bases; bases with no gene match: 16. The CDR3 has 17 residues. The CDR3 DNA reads TGTGCCAGCTCACCCAACCCGCCGGGGACAGGGCCGGGGGAGCAGTACTTC. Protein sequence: CASSPNPPGTGPGEQYF.

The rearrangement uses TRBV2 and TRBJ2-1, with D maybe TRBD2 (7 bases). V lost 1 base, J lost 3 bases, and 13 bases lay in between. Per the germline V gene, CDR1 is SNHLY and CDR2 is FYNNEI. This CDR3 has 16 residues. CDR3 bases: TGTGCCAGCAGTGAAGAAGGGGGGGGAAACTACAATGAGCAGTTCTTC. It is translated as CASSEEGGGNYNEQFF.

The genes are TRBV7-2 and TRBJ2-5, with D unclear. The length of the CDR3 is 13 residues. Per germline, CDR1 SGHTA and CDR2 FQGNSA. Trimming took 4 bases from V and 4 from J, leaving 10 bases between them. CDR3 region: CASSWTRRETQYF. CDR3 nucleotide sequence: TGTGCCAGCAGCTGGACCCGTCGAGAGACCCAGTACTTC.

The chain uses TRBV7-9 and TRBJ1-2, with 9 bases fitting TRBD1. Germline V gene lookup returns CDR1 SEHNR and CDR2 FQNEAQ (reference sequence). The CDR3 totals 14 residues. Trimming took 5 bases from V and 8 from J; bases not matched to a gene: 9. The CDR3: CASSNRDRVWGYTF. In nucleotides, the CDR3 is TGTGCCAGCAGCAACCGGGACAGGGTATGGGGCTACACCTTC. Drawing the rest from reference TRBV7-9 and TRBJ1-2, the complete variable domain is DTGVSQNPRHKITKRGQNVTFRCDPISEHNRLYWYRQTLGQGPEFLTYFQNEAQLEKSRLLSDRFSAERPKGSFSTLEIQRTEQGDSAMYLCASSNRDRVWGYTFGSGTRLTVV.

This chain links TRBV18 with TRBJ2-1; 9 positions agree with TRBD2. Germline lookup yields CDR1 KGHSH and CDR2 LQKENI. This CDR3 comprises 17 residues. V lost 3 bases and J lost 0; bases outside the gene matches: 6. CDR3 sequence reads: CASSPLLSGSSYNEQFF. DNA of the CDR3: TGTGCCAGCTCACCTTTACTTAGCGGGAGCTCCTACAATGAGCAGTTCTTC.

CDR3 sequence reads: CASSLGYRGLGELFF. CDR3 in DNA: TGTGCCAGCAGCTTGGGGTATCGGGGGCTGGGGGAGCTGTTTTTT. V is TRBV5-5 and J is TRBJ2-2, with D perhaps being TRBD1 or TRBD2 (6 bases each). Germline lookup yields CDR1 SGHKS and CDR2 YYEKEE (reference sequence). The CDR3 spans 15 residues. With 0 bases removed from V and 8 bases from J, the gap between germline ends came to 14 bases.

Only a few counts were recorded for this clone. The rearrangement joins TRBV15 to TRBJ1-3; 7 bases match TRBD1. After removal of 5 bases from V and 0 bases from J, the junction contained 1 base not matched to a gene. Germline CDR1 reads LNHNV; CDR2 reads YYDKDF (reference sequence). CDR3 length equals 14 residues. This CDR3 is CATSDRVSGNTIYF. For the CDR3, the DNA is TGTGCCACCAGCGACAGGGTCTCTGGAAACACCATATATTTT.

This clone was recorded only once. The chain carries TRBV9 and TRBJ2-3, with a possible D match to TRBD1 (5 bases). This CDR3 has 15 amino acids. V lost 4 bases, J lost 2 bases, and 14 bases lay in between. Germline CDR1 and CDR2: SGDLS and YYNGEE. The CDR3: CASSPRTGHTDTQYF. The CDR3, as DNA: TGTGCCAGCAGCCCTAGGACCGGACACACAGATACGCAGTATTTT.

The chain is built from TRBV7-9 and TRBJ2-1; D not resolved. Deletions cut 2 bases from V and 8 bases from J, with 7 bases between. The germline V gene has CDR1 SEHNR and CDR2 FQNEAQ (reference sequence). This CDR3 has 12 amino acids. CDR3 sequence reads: CASSLSWDEQFF. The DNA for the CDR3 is TGTGCCAGCAGCTTATCCTGGGATGAGCAGTTCTTC. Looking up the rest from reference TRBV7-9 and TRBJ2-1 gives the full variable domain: DTGVSQNPRHKITKRGQNVTFRCDPISEHNRLYWYRQTLGQGPEFLTYFQNEAQLEKSRLLSDRFSAERPKGSFSTLEIQRTEQGDSAMYLCASSLSWDEQFFGPGTRLTVL.